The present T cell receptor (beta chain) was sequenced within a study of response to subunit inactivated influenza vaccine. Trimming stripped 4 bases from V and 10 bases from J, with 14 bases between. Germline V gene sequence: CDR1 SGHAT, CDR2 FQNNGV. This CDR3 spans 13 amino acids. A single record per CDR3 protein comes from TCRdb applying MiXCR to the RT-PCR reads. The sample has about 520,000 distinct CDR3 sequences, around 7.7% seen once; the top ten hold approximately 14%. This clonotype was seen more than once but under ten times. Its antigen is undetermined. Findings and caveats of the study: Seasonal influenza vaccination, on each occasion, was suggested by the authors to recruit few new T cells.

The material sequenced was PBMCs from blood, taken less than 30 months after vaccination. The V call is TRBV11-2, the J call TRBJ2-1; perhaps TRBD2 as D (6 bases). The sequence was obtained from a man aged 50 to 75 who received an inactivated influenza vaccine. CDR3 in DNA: TGTGCCAGCAGCTACACGCGGGATAGCGAGCAGTTCTTC. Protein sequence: CASSYTRDSEQFF.